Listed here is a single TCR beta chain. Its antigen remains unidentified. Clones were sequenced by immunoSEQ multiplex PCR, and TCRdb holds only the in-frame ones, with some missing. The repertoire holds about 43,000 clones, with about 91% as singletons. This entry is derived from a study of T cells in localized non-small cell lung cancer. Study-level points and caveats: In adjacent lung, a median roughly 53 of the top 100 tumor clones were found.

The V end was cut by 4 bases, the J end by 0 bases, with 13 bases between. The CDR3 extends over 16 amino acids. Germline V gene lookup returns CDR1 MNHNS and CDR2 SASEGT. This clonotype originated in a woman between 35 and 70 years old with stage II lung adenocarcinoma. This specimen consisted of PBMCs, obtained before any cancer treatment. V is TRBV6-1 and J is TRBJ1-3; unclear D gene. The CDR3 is CASSVVGTISGNTIYF. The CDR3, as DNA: TGTGCCAGCAGTGTGGTGGGAACGATCTCTGGAAACACCATATATTTT.